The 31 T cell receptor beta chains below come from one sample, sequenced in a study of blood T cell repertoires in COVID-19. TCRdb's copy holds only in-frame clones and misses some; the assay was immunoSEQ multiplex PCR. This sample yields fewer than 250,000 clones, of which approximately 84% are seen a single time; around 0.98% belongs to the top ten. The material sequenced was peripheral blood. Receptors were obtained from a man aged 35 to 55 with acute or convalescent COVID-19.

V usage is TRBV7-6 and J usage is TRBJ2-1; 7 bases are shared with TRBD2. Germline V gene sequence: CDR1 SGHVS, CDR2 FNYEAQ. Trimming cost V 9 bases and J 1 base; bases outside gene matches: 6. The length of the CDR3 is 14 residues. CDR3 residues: CASGGLPSYNEQFF. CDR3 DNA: TGTGCCAGTGGGGGACTACCATCCTACAATGAGCAGTTCTTC.

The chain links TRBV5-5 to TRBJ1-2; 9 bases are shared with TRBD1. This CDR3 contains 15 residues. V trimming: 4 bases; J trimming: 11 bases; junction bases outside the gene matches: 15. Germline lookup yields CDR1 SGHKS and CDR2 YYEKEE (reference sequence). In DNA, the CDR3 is TGTGCCAGCAGCATTTCCGGGACAGGGACCCTGCGGTACACCTTC. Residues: CASSISGTGTLRYTF.

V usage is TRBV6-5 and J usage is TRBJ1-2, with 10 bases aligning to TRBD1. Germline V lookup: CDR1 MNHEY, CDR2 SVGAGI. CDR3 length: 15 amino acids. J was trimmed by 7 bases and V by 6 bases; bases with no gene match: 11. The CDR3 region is CASRGTGVPSGGYTF. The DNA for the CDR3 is TGTGCCAGCAGAGGGACAGGGGTCCCCTCGGGTGGCTACACCTTC.

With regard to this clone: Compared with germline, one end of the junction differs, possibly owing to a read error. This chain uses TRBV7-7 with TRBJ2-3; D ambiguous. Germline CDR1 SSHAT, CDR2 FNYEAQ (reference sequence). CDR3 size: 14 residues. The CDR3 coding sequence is TGTGCTAGCAGCTTAGACACACTCACAGATATGCAGTATTTT. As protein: CASSLDTLTDMQYF.

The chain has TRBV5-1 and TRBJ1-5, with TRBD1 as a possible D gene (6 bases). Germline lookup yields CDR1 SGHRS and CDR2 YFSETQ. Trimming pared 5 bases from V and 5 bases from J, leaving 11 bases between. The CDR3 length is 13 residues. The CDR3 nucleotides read TGCGCCAGCAGAGGGACACCTGATCAGCCCCAGCATTTT. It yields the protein CASRGTPDQPQHF.

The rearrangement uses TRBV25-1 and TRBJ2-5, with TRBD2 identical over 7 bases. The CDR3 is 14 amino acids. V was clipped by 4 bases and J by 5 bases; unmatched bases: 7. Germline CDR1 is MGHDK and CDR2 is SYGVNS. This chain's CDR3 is CASSGSGAKETQYF. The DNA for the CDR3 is TGTGCCAGCAGTGGCAGCGGGGCAAAGGAGACCCAGTACTTC.

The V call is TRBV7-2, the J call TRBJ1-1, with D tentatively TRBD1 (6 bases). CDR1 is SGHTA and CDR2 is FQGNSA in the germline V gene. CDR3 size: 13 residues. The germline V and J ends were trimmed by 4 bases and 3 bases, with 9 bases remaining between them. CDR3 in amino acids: CASSSGQYTEAFF. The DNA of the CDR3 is TGTGCCAGCAGCTCCGGACAGTACACTGAAGCTTTCTTT.

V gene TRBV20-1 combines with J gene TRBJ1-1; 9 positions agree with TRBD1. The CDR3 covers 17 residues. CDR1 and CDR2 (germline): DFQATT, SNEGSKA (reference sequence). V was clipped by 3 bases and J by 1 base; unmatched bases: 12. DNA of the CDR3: TGCAGTGCTAGTTTAATCCCGGGACAGGGACCGAACACTGAAGCTTTCTTT. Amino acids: CSASLIPGQGPNTEAFF.

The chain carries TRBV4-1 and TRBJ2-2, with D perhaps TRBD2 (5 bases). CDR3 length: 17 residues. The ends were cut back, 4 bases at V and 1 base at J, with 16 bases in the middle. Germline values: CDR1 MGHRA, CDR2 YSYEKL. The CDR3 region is CASSLERTGKNTGELFF. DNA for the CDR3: TGCGCCAGCAGCCTAGAAAGGACTGGAAAGAACACCGGGGAGCTGTTTTTT.

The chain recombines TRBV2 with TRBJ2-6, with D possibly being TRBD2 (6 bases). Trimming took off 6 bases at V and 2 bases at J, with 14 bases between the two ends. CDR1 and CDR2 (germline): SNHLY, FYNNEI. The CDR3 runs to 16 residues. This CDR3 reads CASRAGRSTGANVLTF. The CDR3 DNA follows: TGTGCCAGCAGGGCGGGACGAAGTACTGGGGCCAACGTCCTGACTTTC.

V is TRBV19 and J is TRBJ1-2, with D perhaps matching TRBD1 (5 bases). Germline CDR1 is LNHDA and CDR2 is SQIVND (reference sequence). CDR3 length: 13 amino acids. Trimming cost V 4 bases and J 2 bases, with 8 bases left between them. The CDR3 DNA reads TGTGCCAGTAGTAGGACATTCAACTATGGCTACACCTTC. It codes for CASSRTFNYGYTF.

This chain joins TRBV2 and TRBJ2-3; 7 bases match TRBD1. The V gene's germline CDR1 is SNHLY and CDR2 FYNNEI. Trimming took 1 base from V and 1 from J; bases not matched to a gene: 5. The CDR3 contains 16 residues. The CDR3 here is CASSEEGGRGTDTQYF. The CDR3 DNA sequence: TGTGCCAGCAGTGAAGAAGGGGGCCGAGGCACAGATACGCAGTATTTT.

CDR3 protein: CASSLATTSGGSYNEQFF. DNA of the CDR3: TGCGCCAGCAGCTTGGCCACTACTAGCGGGGGGTCATACAATGAGCAGTTCTTC. This chain connects TRBV5-1 to TRBJ2-1, with TRBD2 matching 12 bases. The CDR3 spans 18 residues. V shed 0 bases, J shed 4 bases, and the junction held 8 bases outside the gene matches. Germline loops: CDR1 SGHRS, CDR2 YFSETQ. Combining the CDR3 with reference TRBV5-1 and TRBJ2-1 gives the whole variable domain KAGVTQTPRYLIKTRGQQVTLSCSPISGHRSVSWYQQTPGQGLQFLFEYFSETQRNKGNFPGRFSGRQFSNSRSEMNVSTLELGDSALYLCASSLATTSGGSYNEQFFGPGTRLTVL.

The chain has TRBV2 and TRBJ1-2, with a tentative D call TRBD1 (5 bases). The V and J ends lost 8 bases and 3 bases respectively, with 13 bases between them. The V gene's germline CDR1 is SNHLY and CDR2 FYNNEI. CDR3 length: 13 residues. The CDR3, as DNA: TGTGCCAGCTCTGCAGGGCTGGACTATGGCTACACCTTC. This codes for CASSAGLDYGYTF.

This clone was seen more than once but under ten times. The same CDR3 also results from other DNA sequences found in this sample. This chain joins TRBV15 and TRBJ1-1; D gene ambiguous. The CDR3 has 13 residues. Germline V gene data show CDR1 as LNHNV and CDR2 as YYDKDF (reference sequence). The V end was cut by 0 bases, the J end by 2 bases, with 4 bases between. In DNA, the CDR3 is TGTGCCACCAGCAGAGACAGAAACACTGAAGCTTTCTTT. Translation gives CATSRDRNTEAFF. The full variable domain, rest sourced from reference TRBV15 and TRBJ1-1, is DAMVIQNPRYQVTQFGKPVTLSCSQTLNHNVMYWYQQKSSQAPKLLFHYYDKDFNNEADTPDNFQSRRPNTSFCFLDIRSPGLGDTAMYLCATSRDRNTEAFFGQGTRLTVV.

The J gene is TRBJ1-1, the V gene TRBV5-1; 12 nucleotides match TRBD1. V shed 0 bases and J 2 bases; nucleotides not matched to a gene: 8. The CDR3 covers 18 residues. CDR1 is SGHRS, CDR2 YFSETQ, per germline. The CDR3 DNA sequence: TGCGCCAGCAGCTTGGTTCTCGGGGGACAGGGGGCCAACACTGAAGCTTTCTTT. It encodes CASSLVLGGQGANTEAFF.

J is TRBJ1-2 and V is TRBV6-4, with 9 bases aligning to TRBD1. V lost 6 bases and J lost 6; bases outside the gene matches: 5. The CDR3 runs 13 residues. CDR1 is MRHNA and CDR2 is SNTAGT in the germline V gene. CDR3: CASRDGTGNGYTF. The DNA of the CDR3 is TGTGCCAGCAGAGACGGGACAGGGAATGGCTACACCTTC.

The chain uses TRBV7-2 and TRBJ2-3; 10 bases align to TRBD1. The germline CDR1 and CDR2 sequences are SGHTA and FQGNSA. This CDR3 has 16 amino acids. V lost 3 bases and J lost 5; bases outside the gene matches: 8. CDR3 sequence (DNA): TGTGCCAGCAGCTTGGACCGGACAGGGGGTCAAGATACGCAGTATTTT. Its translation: CASSLDRTGGQDTQYF.

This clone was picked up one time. The CDR3 DNA reads as TGTGCCAGCAGCTTAGTAGACCAAGAGACCCAGTACTTC. Its translation is CASSLVDQETQYF. V gene TRBV5-8 combines with J gene TRBJ2-5; D unresolved. Germline-derived CDR1 and CDR2 are SGHTS and YDEGEE. The germline V and J ends were trimmed by 2 bases and 0 bases, with 5 bases remaining between them. The CDR3 is 13 residues long. The variable domain in full, with the rest retrieved from reference TRBV5-8 and TRBJ2-5, is EAGVTQSPTHLIKTRGQQATLRCSPISGHTSVYWYQQALGLGLQFLLWYDEGEERNRGNFPPRFSGRQFPNYSSELNVNALELEDSALYLCASSLVDQETQYFGPGTRLLVL.

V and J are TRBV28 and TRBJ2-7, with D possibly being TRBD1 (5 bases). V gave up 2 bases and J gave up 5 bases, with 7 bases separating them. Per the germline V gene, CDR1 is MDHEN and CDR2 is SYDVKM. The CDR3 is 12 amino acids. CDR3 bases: TGTGCCAGCAGTTTAGGCAGGGACGAGCAGTACTTC. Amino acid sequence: CASSLGRDEQYF.

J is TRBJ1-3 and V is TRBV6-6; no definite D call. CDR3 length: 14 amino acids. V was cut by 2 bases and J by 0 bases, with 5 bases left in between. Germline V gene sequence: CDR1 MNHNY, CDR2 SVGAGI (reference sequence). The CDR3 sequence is CASSYPISGNTIYF. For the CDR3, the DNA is TGTGCCAGCAGTTACCCAATCTCTGGAAACACCATATATTTT.

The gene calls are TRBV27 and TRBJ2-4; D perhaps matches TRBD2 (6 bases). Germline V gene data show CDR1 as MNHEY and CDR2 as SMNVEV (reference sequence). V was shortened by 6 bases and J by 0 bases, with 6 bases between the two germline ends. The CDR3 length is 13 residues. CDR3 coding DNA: TGTGCCAGCAGGGAGGGAGCCAAAAACATTCAGTACTTC. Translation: CASREGAKNIQYF.

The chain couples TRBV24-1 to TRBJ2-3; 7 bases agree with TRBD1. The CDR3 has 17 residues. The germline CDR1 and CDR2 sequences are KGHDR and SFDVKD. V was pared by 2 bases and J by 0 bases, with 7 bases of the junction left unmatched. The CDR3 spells CATSDSNLTGSTDTQYF. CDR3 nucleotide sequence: TGTGCCACCAGTGATTCTAACTTGACAGGGAGCACAGATACGCAGTATTTT.

The CDR3 bases are TGTGCCATCAGTGATGCTAGCGGGGGGCCTTACAATGAGCAGTTCTTC. This translates into CAISDASGGPYNEQFF. The chain carries TRBV10-3 and TRBJ2-1; 11 bases are shared with TRBD2. The germline gives CDR1 ENHRY, CDR2 SYGVKD. The CDR3 extends over 16 amino acids. J gave up 4 bases and V 3 bases, and 5 bases lay outside the gene matches.

The CDR3 spells CASSLERTFSGGEGNEQFF. CDR3 DNA: TGTGCCAGCAGCTTAGAAAGGACTTTTAGCGGGGGGGAAGGCAATGAGCAGTTCTTC. The rearrangement links TRBV7-8 to TRBJ2-1; 11 bases are shared with TRBD2. CDR1 is SGHVS and CDR2 is FQNEAQ in the germline V gene. J lost 6 bases, V lost 1 base, and 14 bases had no gene match. The CDR3 consists of 19 residues.

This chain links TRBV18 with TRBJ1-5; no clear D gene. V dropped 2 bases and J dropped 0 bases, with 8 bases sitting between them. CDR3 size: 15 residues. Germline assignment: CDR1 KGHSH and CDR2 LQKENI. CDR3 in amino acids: CASSPAGNSNQPQHF. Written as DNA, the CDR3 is TGTGCCAGCTCACCAGCGGGGAATAGCAATCAGCCCCAGCATTTT. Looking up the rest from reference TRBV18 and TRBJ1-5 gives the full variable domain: NAGVMQNPRHLVRRRGQEARLRCSPMKGHSHVYWYRQLPEEGLKFMVYLQKENIIDESGMPKERFSAEFPKEGPSILRIQQVVRGDSAAYFCASSPAGNSNQPQHFGDGTRLSIL.

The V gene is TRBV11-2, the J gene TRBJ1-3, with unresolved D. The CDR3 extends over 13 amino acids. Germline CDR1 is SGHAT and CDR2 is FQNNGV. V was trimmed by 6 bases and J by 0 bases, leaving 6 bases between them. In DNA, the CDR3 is TGTGCCAGCAGGCCTAACTCTGGAAACACCATATATTTT. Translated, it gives CASRPNSGNTIYF.

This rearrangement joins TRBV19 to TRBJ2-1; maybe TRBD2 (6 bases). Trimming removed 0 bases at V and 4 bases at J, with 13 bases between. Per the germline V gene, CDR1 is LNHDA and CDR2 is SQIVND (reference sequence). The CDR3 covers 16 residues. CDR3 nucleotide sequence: TGTGCCAGTAGTATAGATGGCCGGGGGAGATACAATGAGCAGTTCTTC. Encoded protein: CASSIDGRGRYNEQFF.

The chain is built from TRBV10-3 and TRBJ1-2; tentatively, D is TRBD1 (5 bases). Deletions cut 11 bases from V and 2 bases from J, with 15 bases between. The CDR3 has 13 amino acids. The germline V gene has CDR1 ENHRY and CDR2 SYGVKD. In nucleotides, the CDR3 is TGTGCCGTATCTGGGACTGAGAACTATGGCTACACCTTC. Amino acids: CAVSGTENYGYTF.

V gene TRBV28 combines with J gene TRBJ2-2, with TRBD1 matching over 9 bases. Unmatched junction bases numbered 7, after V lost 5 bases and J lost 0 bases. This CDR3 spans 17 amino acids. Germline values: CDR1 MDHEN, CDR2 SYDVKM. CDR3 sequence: CASSRDRVGSNTGELFF. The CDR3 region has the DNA TGTGCCAGCAGTAGGGACAGGGTAGGGTCGAACACCGGGGAGCTGTTTTTT.

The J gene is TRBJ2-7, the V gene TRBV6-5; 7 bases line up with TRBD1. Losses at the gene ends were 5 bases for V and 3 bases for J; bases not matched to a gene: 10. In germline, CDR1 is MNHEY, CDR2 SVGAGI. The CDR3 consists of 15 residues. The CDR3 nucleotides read TGTGCCAGCAGTAATGACAGGGTAATCGGCTACGAGCAGTACTTC. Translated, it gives CASSNDRVIGYEQYF.